The entry that follows covers one T cell receptor (beta chain) sequence. Its specificity is not known. Deletions cut 5 bases from V and 0 bases from J, with 14 bases between. Per germline, CDR1 GTSNPN and CDR2 SVGIG (reference sequence). The CDR3 is 16 residues long. This record comes from a study of OX40 agonist ivuxolimab in advanced cancers. Overall study context: The eligibility criteria allowed prior anti-PD-1, anti-PD-L1 or anti-CTLA-4 therapy, and approximately 42% had some. Points from the study as a whole: Compared with CD4+, CD8+ T cells on average had more expanded clones.

Measured with immunoSEQ multiplex PCR; TCRdb has only the in-frame clones, and not every one. The table has roughly 50,000 clones, about 81% seen once. The TCR sequence derives from an adult with an advanced solid tumor such as melanoma, head and neck, liver or kidney cancer. The chain couples TRBV30 to TRBJ2-6; maybe TRBD1 (6 bases). Sample: CD4+ or CD8+ T cells sorted from blood, taken in a trial of the OX40 agonist ivuxolimab. The CDR3 nucleotides read TGTGCCTGGGGACAGTCGAAGCGCTCTGGGGCCAACGTCCTGACTTTC. Its translation is CAWGQSKRSGANVLTF.